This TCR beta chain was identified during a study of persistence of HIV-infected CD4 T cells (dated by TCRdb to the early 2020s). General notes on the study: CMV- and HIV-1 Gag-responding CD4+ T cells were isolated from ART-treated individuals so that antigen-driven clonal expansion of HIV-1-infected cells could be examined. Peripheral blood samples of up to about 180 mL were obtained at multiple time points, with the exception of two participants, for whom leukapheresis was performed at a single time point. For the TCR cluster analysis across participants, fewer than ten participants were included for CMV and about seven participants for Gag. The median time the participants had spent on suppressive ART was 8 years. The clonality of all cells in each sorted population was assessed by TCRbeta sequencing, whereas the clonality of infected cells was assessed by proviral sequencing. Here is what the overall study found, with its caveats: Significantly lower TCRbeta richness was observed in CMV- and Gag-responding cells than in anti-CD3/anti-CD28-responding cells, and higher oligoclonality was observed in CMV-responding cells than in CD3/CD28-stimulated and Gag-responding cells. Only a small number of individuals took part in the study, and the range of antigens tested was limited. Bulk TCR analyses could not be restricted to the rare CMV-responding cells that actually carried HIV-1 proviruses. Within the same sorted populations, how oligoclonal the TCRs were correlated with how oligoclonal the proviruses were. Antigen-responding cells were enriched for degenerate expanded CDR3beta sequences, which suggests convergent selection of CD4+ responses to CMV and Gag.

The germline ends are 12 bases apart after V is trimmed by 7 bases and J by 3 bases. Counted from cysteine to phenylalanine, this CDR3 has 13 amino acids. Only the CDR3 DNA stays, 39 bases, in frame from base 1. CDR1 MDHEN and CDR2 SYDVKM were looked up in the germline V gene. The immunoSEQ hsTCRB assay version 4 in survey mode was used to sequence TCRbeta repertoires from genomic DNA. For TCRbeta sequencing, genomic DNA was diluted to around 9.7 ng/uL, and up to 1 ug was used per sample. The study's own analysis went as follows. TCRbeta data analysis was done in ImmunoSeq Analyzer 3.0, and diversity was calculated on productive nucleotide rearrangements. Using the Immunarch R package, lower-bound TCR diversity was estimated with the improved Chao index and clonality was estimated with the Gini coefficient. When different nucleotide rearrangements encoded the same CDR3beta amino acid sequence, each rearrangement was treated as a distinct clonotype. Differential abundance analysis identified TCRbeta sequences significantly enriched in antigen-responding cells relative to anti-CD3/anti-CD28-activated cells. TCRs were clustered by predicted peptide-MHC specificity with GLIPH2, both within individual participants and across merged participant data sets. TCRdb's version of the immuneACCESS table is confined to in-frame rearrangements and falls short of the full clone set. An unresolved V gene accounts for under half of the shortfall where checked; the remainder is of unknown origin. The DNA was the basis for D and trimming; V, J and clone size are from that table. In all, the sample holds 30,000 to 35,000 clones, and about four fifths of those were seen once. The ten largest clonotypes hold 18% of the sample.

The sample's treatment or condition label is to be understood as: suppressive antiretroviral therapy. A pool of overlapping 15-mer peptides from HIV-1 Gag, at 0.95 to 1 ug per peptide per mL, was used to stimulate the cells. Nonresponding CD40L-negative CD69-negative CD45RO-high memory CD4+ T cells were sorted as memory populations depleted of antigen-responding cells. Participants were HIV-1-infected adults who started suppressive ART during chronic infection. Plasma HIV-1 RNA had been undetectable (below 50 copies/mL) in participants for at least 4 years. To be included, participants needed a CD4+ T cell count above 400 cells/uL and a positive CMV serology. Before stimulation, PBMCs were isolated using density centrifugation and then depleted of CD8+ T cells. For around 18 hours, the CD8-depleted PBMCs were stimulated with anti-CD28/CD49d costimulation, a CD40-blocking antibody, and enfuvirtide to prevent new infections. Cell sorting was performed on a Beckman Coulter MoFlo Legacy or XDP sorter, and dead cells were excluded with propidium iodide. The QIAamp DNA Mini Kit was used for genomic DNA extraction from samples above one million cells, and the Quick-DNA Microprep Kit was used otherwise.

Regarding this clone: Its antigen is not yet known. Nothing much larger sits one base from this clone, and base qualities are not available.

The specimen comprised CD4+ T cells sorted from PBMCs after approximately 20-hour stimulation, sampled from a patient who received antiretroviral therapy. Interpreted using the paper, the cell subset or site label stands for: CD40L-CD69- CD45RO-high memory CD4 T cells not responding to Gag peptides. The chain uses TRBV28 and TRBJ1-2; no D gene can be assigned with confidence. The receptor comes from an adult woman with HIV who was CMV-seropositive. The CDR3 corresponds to CASISRFYYGYTF. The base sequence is TGTGCCAGCATCTCTAGGTTCTACTATGGCTACACCTTC.